This TCR beta chain originates from a study of blood T cell repertoires in COVID-19. On the study more broadly: Collection of acute and convalescent COVID-19 samples took place in the United States, Italy and Spain. PBMCs, B-cell-depleted T cells, or T cells were the source of the cDNA or gDNA that made up the material.

Original handling: Counts of nucleated cells, estimated from reference gene primer amplification, were obtained. This table comes from immunoSEQ multiplex PCR, and its TCRdb copy is limited to in-frame clones, with some not included. D and trimming were read from the DNA, whereas the V and J calls and clone size are those reported in that table. The profile covers hundreds of thousands of clones, with approximately 85% appearing a single time and approximately 8.6% taken by the ten largest. Participants were placed into cohorts based on the clinical history they reported. This clone was seen only once. The CDR3 sequence is 14 residues long. The V end was cut by 4 bases, the J end by 8 bases, with 17 bases between. Germline-derived CDR1 and CDR2 are GTSNPN and SVGIG (reference sequence).

The V gene is TRBV30, the J gene TRBJ1-4; perhaps TRBD1 as D (6 bases). Source material: PBMCs or T cells enriched from blood (not recorded which). The sequence came from a woman between 45 and 65 years old with acute COVID-19. CDR3 loop: CAWINGGAGEKLFF. For the CDR3, the DNA is TGTGCCTGGATTAATGGGGGGGCTGGGGAAAAACTGTTTTTT.